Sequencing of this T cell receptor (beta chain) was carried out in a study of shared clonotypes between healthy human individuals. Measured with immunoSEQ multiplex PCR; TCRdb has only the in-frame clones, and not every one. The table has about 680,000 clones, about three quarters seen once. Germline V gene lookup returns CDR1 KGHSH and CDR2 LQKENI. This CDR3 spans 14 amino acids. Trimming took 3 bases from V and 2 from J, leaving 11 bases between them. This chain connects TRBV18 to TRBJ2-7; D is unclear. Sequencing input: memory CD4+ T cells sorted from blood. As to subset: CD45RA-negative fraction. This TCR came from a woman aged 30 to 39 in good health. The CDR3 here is CASSPQDGPYEQYF. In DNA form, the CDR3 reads TGTGCCAGCTCACCCCAAGACGGACCCTACGAGCAGTACTTC.